A selection of T cell receptor beta chains follows, all from one sample in a study of Ad26.COV2.S vaccination and SARS-CoV-2 variants. Sequencing used immunoSEQ multiplex PCR; TCRdb keeps in-frame clones, though not all of them. The sample lists under 250,000 clones; about 83% were seen once. The starting material was peripheral blood, obtained in a trial of Ad26.COV2.S vaccine versus placebo. The receptors originated from a person between 18 and 59 years old who received the Ad26.COV2.S COVID-19 vaccine or a placebo. Each CDR3 is given with its conserved first and last residue. The D gene is left open where the match is weak. A clone size is listed for some rows: how often the clone was seen (once, few, many), or a class if it is expanded.

clone size: .; J gene: TRBJ1-5; D gene: .; V gene: TRBV14; CDR3 DNA: TGTGCCAGCAGCCACCACAGAACAAGGCTCCAGCCCCAGCATTTT; CDR3 protein: CASSHHRTRLQPQHF
clone size: .; J gene: TRBJ1-1; D gene: TRBD1; V gene: TRBV6-2/TRBV6-3; CDR3 DNA: TGTGCCAGCAGTTACTCGACCAGGGGGGATAGGAATATGGCTTTCTTT; CDR3 protein: CASSYSTRGDRNMAFF
clone size: .; J gene: TRBJ2-5; D gene: TRBD2; V gene: TRBV5-4; CDR3 DNA: TGTGCCAGCAGCGTGGGGACAGGGCTAGCGGGAGGAGAGACCCAGTACTTC; CDR3 protein: CASSVGTGLAGGETQYF
clone size: .; J gene: TRBJ1-5; D gene: .; V gene: TRBV5-1; CDR3 DNA: TGCGCCAGCAGCTTGGAGCTGAATCAGCCCCAGCATTTT; CDR3 protein: CASSLELNQPQHF
clone size: .; J gene: TRBJ2-2; D gene: TRBD1; V gene: TRBV24-1; CDR3 DNA: TGTGCCACCAGTGATTCCCGGGACAGGGGCGCCACCGGGGAGCTGTTTTTT; CDR3 protein: CATSDSRDRGATGELFF
clone size: once; J gene: TRBJ1-5; D gene: TRBD1; V gene: TRBV2; CDR3 DNA: TGTGCCAGTTCCAGGGGGCGAAGTCAGCCCCAGCATTTT; CDR3 protein: CASSRGRSQPQHF
clone size: .; J gene: TRBJ1-5; D gene: .; V gene: TRBV12-3/TRBV12-4; CDR3 DNA: TGTGCCAGCAGGTCCGACAAGAATCAGCCCCAGCATTTT; CDR3 protein: CASRSDKNQPQHF
clone size: .; J gene: TRBJ1-1; D gene: TRBD1; V gene: TRBV7-9; CDR3 DNA: TGTGCCAGCAGCTTACTGACAGGGGGTACCGGTGAAGCTTTCTTT; CDR3 protein: CASSLLTGGTGEAFF
clone size: .; J gene: TRBJ2-1; D gene: .; V gene: TRBV11-3; CDR3 DNA: TGTGCCAGCAGCAATAAGTACTACAATGAGCAGTTCTTC; CDR3 protein: CASSNKYYNEQFF
clone size: .; J gene: TRBJ1-2; D gene: TRBD1; V gene: TRBV7-8; CDR3 DNA: TGTGCCAGCACCAAGACAGGGAACTATGGCTACACCTTC; CDR3 protein: CASTKTGNYGYTF
clone size: .; J gene: TRBJ1-1; D gene: .; V gene: TRBV3-1/TRBV3-2; CDR3 DNA: TGTGCCAGCAGCCAAGATCTAGGAGGGACTGAAGCTTTCTTT; CDR3 protein: CASSQDLGGTEAFF
clone size: few; J gene: TRBJ2-1; D gene: .; V gene: TRBV7-8; CDR3 DNA: TGTGCCAGCAGCTTAGCGTTGCCGCCGGGTGAGCAGTTCTTC; CDR3 protein: CASSLALPPGEQFF
clone size: .; J gene: TRBJ1-5; D gene: .; V gene: TRBV27; CDR3 DNA: TGTGCCAGCAGTTTCGTAGGGCCTAACAATCAGCCCCAGCATTTT; CDR3 protein: CASSFVGPNNQPQHF
clone size: .; J gene: TRBJ2-5; D gene: .; V gene: TRBV7-8; CDR3 DNA: TGTGCCAGCAGCTCCACCAGGGACAAGAGGTTGACGGAGACCCAGTACTTC; CDR3 protein: CASSSTRDKRLTETQYF
clone size: .; J gene: TRBJ2-1; D gene: TRBD1; V gene: TRBV9; CDR3 DNA: TGTGCCAGCAGCGTTGGGACAGTTAGTTACAATGAGCAGTTCTTC; CDR3 protein: CASSVGTVSYNEQFF
clone size: .; J gene: TRBJ2-5; D gene: .; V gene: TRBV4-3; CDR3 DNA: TGCGCCAGCAGCCAAGATTGGGGCGGTGAGACCCAGTACTTC; CDR3 protein: CASSQDWGGETQYF
clone size: .; J gene: TRBJ1-6; D gene: .; V gene: TRBV7-3; CDR3 DNA: TGTGCCAGCAGCTTTGATTGGGGGACCCGCCTAGGGTCACCCCTCCACTTT; CDR3 protein: CASSFDWGTRLGSPLHF
clone size: .; J gene: TRBJ2-1; D gene: TRBD2; V gene: TRBV27; CDR3 DNA: TGTGCCAGCAGTTTTTTGTGGTCGGCTAGCGGGACTGGGAATGAGCAGTTCTTC; CDR3 protein: CASSFLWSASGTGNEQFF
clone size: .; J gene: TRBJ1-1; D gene: .; V gene: TRBV7-9; CDR3 DNA: TGTGCCAGCAGCTCCGACAACGGGAACACTGAAGCTTTCTTT; CDR3 protein: CASSSDNGNTEAFF
clone size: .; J gene: TRBJ2-3; D gene: .; V gene: TRBV29-1; CDR3 DNA: TGCAGCGTTGATGGAGGGGCCAGCACAGATACGCAGTATTTT; CDR3 protein: CSVDGGASTDTQYF
clone size: .; J gene: TRBJ2-6; D gene: .; V gene: TRBV6-5; CDR3 DNA: TGTGCCAGCAGTTTTTCCGGGGCCAACGTCCTGACTTTC; CDR3 protein: CASSFSGANVLTF
clone size: .; J gene: TRBJ1-1; D gene: .; V gene: TRBV6-5; CDR3 DNA: TGTGCCAGCAGTTATCAGGCAGGGTCAACTGAAGCTTTCTTT; CDR3 protein: CASSYQAGSTEAFF
clone size: .; J gene: TRBJ2-2; D gene: TRBD2; V gene: TRBV7-9; CDR3 DNA: TGTGCCAGCATCAACCGGGAGGCGAACACCGGGGAGCTGTTTTTT; CDR3 protein: CASINREANTGELFF
clone size: .; J gene: TRBJ2-7; D gene: .; V gene: TRBV5-1; CDR3 DNA: TGCGCCAGCATCGTGGGTCCGGAGGGCGAGCAGTACTTC; CDR3 protein: CASIVGPEGEQYF
clone size: .; J gene: TRBJ1-2; D gene: TRBD1; V gene: TRBV18; CDR3 DNA: TGTGCCAGCTCACCAACAGGGGGCTCAGGTGGCTACACCTTC; CDR3 protein: CASSPTGGSGGYTF
clone size: .; J gene: TRBJ2-3; D gene: TRBD2; V gene: TRBV7-2; CDR3 DNA: TGTGCCAGCAGCCCAGGACTAGCGGGGGCCCCCTTT; CDR3 protein: CASSPGLAGAPF
clone size: .; J gene: TRBJ2-1; D gene: .; V gene: TRBV7-2; CDR3 DNA: TGTGCCAGCAGCCCGGGACCTGCCAGCCGTGAGCAGTTCTTC; CDR3 protein: CASSPGPASREQFF
clone size: .; J gene: TRBJ1-1; D gene: .; V gene: TRBV12-3/TRBV12-4; CDR3 DNA: TGTGCCAGCAGTTTACTCGAGAACACTGAAGCTTTCTTT; CDR3 protein: CASSLLENTEAFF
clone size: .; J gene: TRBJ2-1; D gene: .; V gene: TRBV6-2/TRBV6-3; CDR3 DNA: TGTGCCAGCAGTTTAGTAGAGAGCAATGAGCAGTTCTTC; CDR3 protein: CASSLVESNEQFF
clone size: .; J gene: TRBJ2-3; D gene: .; V gene: TRBV14; CDR3 DNA: TGTGCCAGCAGCCAAGACAACAGGGGAGGTGCAGATACGCAGTATTTT; CDR3 protein: CASSQDNRGGADTQYF
clone size: once; J gene: TRBJ2-1; D gene: TRBD2; V gene: TRBV6-5; CDR3 DNA: TGTGCCAGCAGTTCACGACTAGCGGGATCCTACAATGAGCAGTTCTTC; CDR3 protein: CASSSRLAGSYNEQFF
clone size: .; J gene: TRBJ2-7; D gene: .; V gene: TRBV12-3/TRBV12-4; CDR3 DNA: TGTGCCAGCGGGAGGCCCCACGAGCAGTACTTC; CDR3 protein: CASGRPHEQYF
clone size: .; J gene: TRBJ2-5; D gene: TRBD2; V gene: TRBV6-6; CDR3 DNA: TGTGCCAGCAGTAAGACCGGGACTAGATTTGAGACCCAGTACTTC; CDR3 protein: CASSKTGTRFETQYF
clone size: once; J gene: TRBJ1-6; D gene: .; V gene: TRBV27; CDR3 DNA: TGTGCCAGCAGTCCTACAAGTAAATCACCCCTCCACTTT; CDR3 protein: CASSPTSKSPLHF
clone size: .; J gene: TRBJ2-5; D gene: .; V gene: TRBV7-8; CDR3 DNA: TGTGCCAGCAGCTTAGGCTCCCGGGCCCACCAGGAGACCCAGTACTTC; CDR3 protein: CASSLGSRAHQETQYF
clone size: once; J gene: TRBJ2-1; D gene: TRBD2; V gene: TRBV4-3; CDR3 DNA: TGCGCCAGCAGCCAATTTAGCGGGAGCCTGTTCTTC; CDR3 protein: CASSQFSGSLFF
clone size: .; J gene: TRBJ1-2; D gene: .; V gene: TRBV19; CDR3 DNA: TGTGCCAGTAGTATGGATTACAGGGTCATGGAAGGCTACACCTTC; CDR3 protein: CASSMDYRVMEGYTF
clone size: .; J gene: TRBJ1-2; D gene: .; V gene: TRBV11-2; CDR3 DNA: TGTGCCAGCAGCTTAGATCCGGAAGGGGACTACACCTTC; CDR3 protein: CASSLDPEGDYTF
clone size: .; J gene: TRBJ2-3; D gene: TRBD2; V gene: TRBV7-9; CDR3 DNA: TGTGCCAGCAGCTTACTAGCGGGCACAGATACGCAGTATTTT; CDR3 protein: CASSLLAGTDTQYF
clone size: .; J gene: TRBJ2-4; D gene: .; V gene: TRBV23-1; CDR3 DNA: TGCGCCAGCAGGGCCCCGGACAGGGTAGACGCTAGCGGGAAGGAGGACATTCAGTACTTC; CDR3 protein: CASRAPDRVDASGKEDIQYF
clone size: once; J gene: TRBJ1-2; D gene: TRBD1; V gene: TRBV4-3; CDR3 DNA: TGCGCCAGCAGCCCGGGACAGGGGAATTATGGCTACACCTTC; CDR3 protein: CASSPGQGNYGYTF
clone size: .; J gene: TRBJ1-4; D gene: .; V gene: TRBV4-3; CDR3 DNA: TGCGCCAGCAGCCAAGAAAGAGTATTCGGTGAAAAACTGTTTTTT; CDR3 protein: CASSQERVFGEKLFF
clone size: .; J gene: TRBJ2-1; D gene: TRBD2; V gene: TRBV7-3; CDR3 DNA: TGTGCCAGCAGCTTAACGGGGGGACTAGCGGGCAATGAGCAGTTCTTC; CDR3 protein: CASSLTGGLAGNEQFF
clone size: .; J gene: TRBJ2-1; D gene: .; V gene: TRBV5-4; CDR3 DNA: TGTGCCAGCAGCTCGGCTAGCGCCCAGCGGAATGAGCAGTTCTTC; CDR3 protein: CASSSASAQRNEQFF
clone size: .; J gene: TRBJ2-1; D gene: TRBD2; V gene: TRBV7-2; CDR3 DNA: TGTGCCAGCAGCCCCCAGGGACTAGCAGCTGAGCAGTTCTTC; CDR3 protein: CASSPQGLAAEQFF
clone size: .; J gene: TRBJ1-2; D gene: .; V gene: TRBV4-3; CDR3 DNA: TGCGCCAGCAGCCATGGACAGTCCTATGGCTACACCTTC; CDR3 protein: CASSHGQSYGYTF
clone size: .; J gene: TRBJ2-4; D gene: .; V gene: TRBV29-1; CDR3 DNA: TGCAGCGTTGAAATATGGGGCGCCAAAAACATTCAGTACTTC; CDR3 protein: CSVEIWGAKNIQYF
clone size: .; J gene: TRBJ1-4; D gene: .; V gene: TRBV6-6; CDR3 DNA: TGTGCCAGCAGTAACAGGGCTGGTCAGGCAAAACTGTTTTTT; CDR3 protein: CASSNRAGQAKLFF
clone size: once; J gene: TRBJ1-1; D gene: .; V gene: TRBV2; CDR3 DNA: TGTGCCAGCACCACCGGACAAGACACTGAAGCTTTCTTT; CDR3 protein: CASTTGQDTEAFF
clone size: .; J gene: TRBJ2-7; D gene: .; V gene: TRBV27; CDR3 DNA: TGTGCCAGCAGTCATTGGGACCAGACCTACGAGCAGTACTTC; CDR3 protein: CASSHWDQTYEQYF
clone size: .; J gene: TRBJ2-4; D gene: TRBD1; V gene: TRBV5-1; CDR3 DNA: TGCGCCAGCAGCTCCGGACAGGGTAGCTCCAAAAACATTCAGTACTTC; CDR3 protein: CASSSGQGSSKNIQYF
clone size: .; J gene: TRBJ2-5; D gene: TRBD2; V gene: TRBV10-3; CDR3 DNA: TGTGCCATCAGTGAAACTAGCGGGGGAGCGGCCCAGTACTTC; CDR3 protein: CAISETSGGAAQYF
clone size: .; J gene: TRBJ2-5; D gene: TRBD2; V gene: TRBV6-6; CDR3 DNA: TGTGCCAGCAGTCTAGCGGGGGGAATTGTTGGCGAAGTCCAAGAGACCCAGTACTTC; CDR3 protein: CASSLAGGIVGEVQETQYF
clone size: .; J gene: TRBJ2-5; D gene: TRBD1; V gene: TRBV9; CDR3 DNA: TGTGCCAGCAGCTCACGGACAGGGCAGGGAGAGACCCAGTACTTC; CDR3 protein: CASSSRTGQGETQYF
clone size: .; J gene: TRBJ1-6; D gene: TRBD1; V gene: TRBV7-9; CDR3 DNA: TGTGCCAGCAGCCCCCGGGACAGGGGTTCACCCCTCCACTTT; CDR3 protein: CASSPRDRGSPLHF